The 22 T cell receptor beta chains presented below share a single source sample, sequenced in a study of blood T cells in healthy people across ages. Together with a sample-barcoded 5' primer, a J-beta primer mix was included in a second PCR lasting about 7 to 12 cycles. Each CDR3 protein is one row after TCRdb ran MiXCR on the 5' RACE reads. The sample has roughly 550,000 distinct CDR3 sequences; around 24% are singletons. This sample was also put to use in a study of T cells of mothers and their children.

The sequenced material came from blood. All receptors derive from a boy under 18 in good health.

CDR3 nucleotides: TGTGCCAGCAGCTTCATGGCGGGGGACGAGCAGTACTTC. Its protein product is CASSFMAGDEQYF. The chain employs TRBV7-6 and TRBJ2-7; 7 bases fit TRBD2. Germline V CDR1 and CDR2: SGHVS, FNYEAQ. V gave up 3 bases and J gave up 5 bases; unmatched junction bases: 4. The CDR3 length is 13 residues.

This chain joins TRBV9 and TRBJ1-2, with D hard to call. CDR1 is SGDLS and CDR2 is YYNGEE in the germline V gene. The CDR3 spans 15 residues. V gave up 3 bases and J gave up 7 bases, with 19 bases separating them. The CDR3 DNA reads as TGTGCCAGCAGCGCCTCACTAGACGGTCTTATTGGCTACACCTTC. Translation gives CASSASLDGLIGYTF.

In its sample, this clonotype was seen a few times. The chain couples TRBV5-5 to TRBJ2-6; D gene uncertain. The CDR3 runs to 15 residues. CDR1 is SGHKS, CDR2 YYEKEE, per germline (reference sequence). V was cut by 4 bases and J by 3 bases, with 11 bases left in between. The CDR3 spells CASSRSTDGANVLTF. DNA for the CDR3: TGTGCCAGCAGCCGTTCTACAGATGGGGCCAACGTCCTGACTTTC.

V and J are TRBV7-2 and TRBJ2-1, with 11 bases identical to TRBD2. The length of the CDR3 is 15 residues. Germline V CDR1 and CDR2: SGHTA, FQGNSA. J lost 4 bases, V lost 4 bases, and 3 bases had no gene match. CDR3 residues: CASSSSGGLYNEQFF. The CDR3 DNA sequence: TGTGCCAGCAGCTCTAGCGGGGGGCTTTACAATGAGCAGTTCTTC.

This clonotype has just one count. The chain uses TRBV27 and TRBJ1-3; D unresolved. The CDR3 totals 13 residues. The V gene lost 7 bases and the J gene lost 0 bases, with 7 bases spanning the gap. The germline gives CDR1 MNHEY, CDR2 SMNVEV (reference sequence). In DNA, the CDR3 is TGTGCCAGCAAGATGGCCTCTGGAAACACCATATATTTT. It specifies CASKMASGNTIYF.

The chain combines TRBV28 with TRBJ2-1; a weak D match, TRBD1 (6 bases). Between the trimmed V and J ends, which lost 7 bases and 9 bases, there was a span of 10 bases. CDR1 and CDR2 from the germline V gene are MDHEN and SYDVKM. This CDR3 region has 11 residues. The CDR3 DNA is TGTGCCAGCATACAGGGAAGTGAGCAGTTCTTC. The encoded protein is CASIQGSEQFF.

The chain couples TRBV10-3 to TRBJ2-3, with D possibly matching TRBD2 (5 bases). Trimming stripped 6 bases from V and 1 base from J, with 11 bases between. There are 14 residues in the CDR3. Looked up from germline, CDR1 is ENHRY and CDR2 is SYGVKD. CDR3 coding DNA: TGTGCCATCAGCCCAGCGGCACGCACAGATACGCAGTATTTT. Its translation is CAISPAARTDTQYF.

The J gene is TRBJ2-5, the V gene TRBV7-2, with D unresolved. CDR3 length: 14 amino acids. In germline, CDR1 is SGHTA, CDR2 FQGNSA. V was trimmed by 1 base and J by 5 bases, leaving 11 bases between them. This CDR3 reads CASSLEWVQETQYF. The CDR3 bases are TGTGCCAGCAGCTTAGAATGGGTCCAGGAGACCCAGTACTTC.

This clonotype was recorded many times. CDR3 sequence (DNA): TGTGCCAGCAGCTCAGGGATTTCCACACAAGAGACCCAGTACTTC. Protein sequence: CASSSGISTQETQYF. The chain employs TRBV5-6 and TRBJ2-5, with D perhaps TRBD1 (5 bases). The ends were cut back, 3 bases at V and 2 bases at J, with 14 bases in the middle. Germline values: CDR1 SGHDT, CDR2 YYEEEE. This CDR3 spans 15 amino acids. Complete variable domain (other parts from reference TRBV5-6 and TRBJ2-5): DAGVTQSPTHLIKTRGQQVTLRCSPKSGHDTVSWYQQALGQGPQFIFQYYEEEERQRGNFPDRFSGHQFPNYSSELNVNALLLGDSALYLCASSSGISTQETQYFGPGTRLLVL.

This clonotype was detected only a few times. This chain connects TRBV20-1 to TRBJ1-6, with a weak D call TRBD1 (6 bases). Germline V lookup: CDR1 DFQATT, CDR2 SNEGSKA (reference sequence). CDR3 size: 13 residues. The V end was cut by 3 bases, the J end by 8 bases, with 11 bases between. Here the CDR3 reads CSASNPGDSPLHF. In DNA form, the CDR3 reads TGCAGTGCTAGTAATCCAGGGGATTCACCCCTCCACTTT.

The chain recombines TRBV7-8 with TRBJ1-1, with 8 bases that match TRBD1. Germline V gene lookup returns CDR1 SGHVS and CDR2 FQNEAQ. Germline trimming cut 5 bases from V and 6 bases from J; bases unmatched to any gene: 5. The CDR3 is 13 residues long. Here the CDR3 DNA reads TGTGCCAGCAGCCTTGACAGGGGACCTGAAGCTTTCTTT. Its translation: CASSLDRGPEAFF. Using reference TRBV7-8 and TRBJ1-1 for the parts outside the CDR3, the full variable domain is GAGVSQSPRYKVAKRGQDVALRCDPISGHVSLFWYQQALGQGPEFLTYFQNEAQLDKSGLPSDRFFAERPEGSVSTLKIQRTQQEDSAVYLCASSLDRGPEAFFGQGTRLTVV.

The chain has TRBV6-5 and TRBJ2-3; no reliable D call. V was cut by 6 bases and J by 2 bases, with 9 bases left in between. CDR3 size: 13 residues. CDR1 is MNHEY, CDR2 SVGAGI, per germline. The CDR3 DNA reads as TGTGCCAGCAGACGCGGAGCCACAGATACGCAGTATTTT. Translated: CASRRGATDTQYF.

This clonotype came up a few times. The DNA of the CDR3 is TGCAGTGCTAGACAGCCTAACTATGGCTACACCTTC. Its translation is CSARQPNYGYTF. V gene TRBV20-1 combines with J gene TRBJ1-2; no definite D call. Trimming pared 2 bases from V and 0 bases from J, leaving 4 bases between. The CDR3 spans 12 residues. Germline V gives CDR1 DFQATT, CDR2 SNEGSKA (reference sequence).

This clonotype was counted between two and nine times. The genes are TRBV3-1 and TRBJ1-2; D unclear. Germline CDR1 is LGHDT and CDR2 is YNNKEL (reference sequence). The CDR3 loop spans 13 amino acids. The germline V and J ends were trimmed by 0 bases and 5 bases, with 7 bases remaining between them. The CDR3 nucleotides read TGTGCCAGCAGCCAAGAAACCAGATATGGCTACACCTTC. It is translated as CASSQETRYGYTF.

This clonotype was counted only a few times. The CDR3 DNA follows: TGTGCCAGCAGCGGGGCTATGGCAGCTAACCCCTACGAGCAGTACTTC. This sequence encodes CASSGAMAANPYEQYF. J is TRBJ2-7 and V is TRBV9; D is unclear. Trimming cost V 3 bases and J 2 bases, with 18 bases left between them. The CDR3 consists of 16 residues. Germline CDR1 reads SGDLS; CDR2 reads YYNGEE. The full variable domain, with the rest looked up from reference TRBV9 and TRBJ2-7, is DSGVTQTPKHLITATGQRVTLRCSPRSGDLSVYWYQQSLDQGLQFLIQYYNGEERAKGNILERFSAQQFPDLHSELNLSSLELGDSALYFCASSGAMAANPYEQYFGPGTRLTVT.

The gene calls are TRBV7-2 and TRBJ2-5; the match to TRBD1 covers 8 bases. TRBJ2-7 matches the DNA end more closely, so the J call is doubtful. The CDR3 is made up of 14 amino acids. Per germline, CDR1 SGHTA and CDR2 FQGNSA. The CDR3 spells CASSRDRGQNEQYV. CDR3 nucleotide sequence: TGTGCCAGCAGCCGCGACAGGGGTCAAAACGAGCAGTACGTC.

This chain's CDR3 is CASSEIADNTDTQYF. The CDR3 nucleotides read TGCGCCAGCAGTGAGATAGCGGATAACACAGATACGCAGTATTTT. V is TRBV4-3 and J is TRBJ2-3; D perhaps matches TRBD2 (6 bases). The length of the CDR3 is 15 residues. Germline V gives CDR1 LGHNA, CDR2 YSLEER. Trimming removed 6 bases from V and 2 bases from J, with 15 bases in between.

As regards this clonotype: A much larger clonotype is one base distant, so this may be a read error. The rearrangement links TRBV5-6 to TRBJ2-5, with D unresolved. CDR3 length: 14 residues. Germline V gene sequence: CDR1 SGHDT, CDR2 YYEEEE. The CDR3 sequence is CASSPVVLQETRYF. The CDR3, as DNA: TGTGCCAGCAGCCCCGTCGTCTTACAAGAGACCCGGTACTTC. Supplemented by reference TRBV5-6 and TRBJ2-5, the full variable domain reads DAGVTQSPTHLIKTRGQQVTLRCSPKSGHDTVSWYQQALGQGPQFIFQYYEEEERQRGNFPDRFSGHQFPNYSSELNVNALLLGDSALYLCASSPVVLQETRYFGPGTRLLVL.

The chain uses TRBV28 and TRBJ2-5; D is undetermined. The J call may be mistaken, given a closer DNA end match to TRBJ2-1. The CDR3 is made up of 17 amino acids. CDR1 is MDHEN, CDR2 SYDVKM, per germline. The CDR3 is CASSFRWVARVVNEQFF. The CDR3 DNA follows: TGTGCCAGCAGTTTTCGATGGGTAGCTCGGGTGGTCAATGAGCAGTTCTTC.

In this sample, this clonotype turned up a few times. This chain uses TRBV6-6 with TRBJ2-7, with 8 nucleotides matching TRBD1. Germline CDR1 MNHNY, CDR2 SVGAGI (reference sequence). The CDR3 is 16 residues long. V lost 4 bases, J lost 1 base, and 9 bases stayed unmatched. CDR3 DNA sequence: TGTGCCAGCAGTTCTACCAACAGGGGGAAATCCTACGAGCAGTACTTC. Translation: CASSSTNRGKSYEQYF.

This clonotype was counted a few times. In DNA, the CDR3 is TGCAGCGTTGAAGACCGCCGAGAGGATGGCTACACCTTC. Amino acids: CSVEDRREDGYTF. The chain links TRBV29-1 to TRBJ1-2; D unclear. Trimming removed 0 bases from V and 6 bases from J, with 11 bases in between. CDR3 length: 13 amino acids. Germline assignment: CDR1 SQVTM and CDR2 ANQGSEA. Full variable domain (outside the CDR3, taken from reference TRBV29-1 and TRBJ1-2): SAVISQKPSRDICQRGTSLTIQCQVDSQVTMMFWYRQQPGQSLTLIATANQGSEATYESGFVIDKFPISRPNLTFSTLTVSNMSPEDSSIYLCSVEDRREDGYTFGSGTRLTVV.

This clonotype has more than one count but fewer than ten. V is TRBV5-1 and J is TRBJ2-7, with D hard to call. CDR1 is SGHRS and CDR2 is YFSETQ in the germline V gene. The CDR3 spans 14 residues. V was clipped by 6 bases and J by 2 bases, with 15 bases between them. The CDR3 is CASKLGQAAYEQYF. CDR3 coding DNA: TGCGCCAGCAAATTAGGTCAGGCAGCCTACGAGCAGTACTTC.